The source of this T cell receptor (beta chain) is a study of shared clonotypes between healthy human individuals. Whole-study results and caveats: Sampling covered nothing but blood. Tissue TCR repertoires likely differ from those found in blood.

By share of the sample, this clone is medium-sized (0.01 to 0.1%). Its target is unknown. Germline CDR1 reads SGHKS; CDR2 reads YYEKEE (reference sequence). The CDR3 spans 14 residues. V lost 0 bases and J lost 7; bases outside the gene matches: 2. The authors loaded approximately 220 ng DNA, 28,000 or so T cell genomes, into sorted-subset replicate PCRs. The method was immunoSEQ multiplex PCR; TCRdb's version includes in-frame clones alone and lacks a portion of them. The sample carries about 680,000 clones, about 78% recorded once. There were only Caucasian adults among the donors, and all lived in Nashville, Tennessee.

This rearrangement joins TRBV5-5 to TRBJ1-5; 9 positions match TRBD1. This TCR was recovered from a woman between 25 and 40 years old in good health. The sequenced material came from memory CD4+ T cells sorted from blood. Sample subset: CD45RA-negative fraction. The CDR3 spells CASSLEQGAQPQHF. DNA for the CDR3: TGTGCCAGCAGCTTGGAACAGGGGGCCCAGCCCCAGCATTTT.